This T cell receptor (beta chain) was sequenced for a study of blood T cell repertoires in COVID-19 (dated by TCRdb to 2020 to 2021). In terms of the full investigation: Samples from collaborators originated in the United States, Italy and Spain and spanned both the acute and convalescent phases of COVID-19. The prospective study material was composed of cDNA or gDNA derived from T cells, B-cell-depleted T cells, or PBMCs. The dataset comprised deeply sampled blood TCRbeta repertoires from subjects exposed to, actively infected with, or recovered from COVID-19. A freely available public database, intended as a resource for researchers studying the immune response to SARS-CoV-2, is where the repertoires were released. The samples were drawn from two sources: the first 160 participants of the ongoing ImmuneRACE study, and over 1,000 subjects contributed by 6 global collaborators. A de-identified subject ID, COVID-19 status, age in years and sex were almost always included in the sample metadata. Where available, HLA class I and class II types were taken from metadata supplied by the sample provider and were not determined by assay-based typing.

Concerning this clone itself: Its antigen is still unknown. Per-nucleotide qualities are absent, and no much larger clonotype sits a single base away.

The CDR3 starts with the cysteine, ends with the phenylalanine, and has 15 residues. The sequence is cut down to CDR3 DNA, 45 bases in frame from base 1. V has 0 bases trimmed and J has 10 bases trimmed; junction bases matching no gene number 2. CDR1 and CDR2 are drawn from the germline V gene: SGHTA, FQGNSA. TCRbeta CDR3 regions were amplified from genomic DNA by means of the immunoSEQ Assay, a bias-controlled multiplex PCR. In the paper's pipeline: Nucleated cell counts per sample were estimated from amplification of reference gene primers within the assay. Sequence reads were collapsed and filtered to measure the absolute abundance of every unique TCRbeta CDR3 rearrangement. Productive Simpson clonality was computed per sample as the square root of Simpson's diversity index over productive rearrangements. In TCRdb, the immuneACCESS table is reduced to in-frame sequences with V and J assigned. These tables do not hold every clone; where another copy was compared, an unresolved V gene accounts for under half, and the others remain unexplained. That table gives V, J and clone size, and the DNA gave D and trimming. The sample table records hundreds of thousands of clones; about 86% of these occur just once. Roughly 4% of the sample is taken by the ten largest.

Results and caveats for the whole study, not just this receptor: The amount of clinical and demographic metadata varied by source and participant and was provided uncurated.

In the prospective study, participants were roughly 18 to 89 years old, resided in fewer than 25 geographic areas of the United States, and were enrolled through a virtual design. To assign participants to cohorts, the prospective study relied on clinical history that participants themselves reported in a screening survey and a study questionnaire. Mobile phlebotomists in the prospective study collected whole blood, serum and a nasopharyngeal or oropharyngeal swab from every participant. Additional blood draws and questionnaires over a roughly two-month period could optionally be provided by prospective study participants. Prospective study blood samples were shipped either frozen or at room temperature before DNA extraction.

This sequence originates from a man aged 25-45 years with acute COVID-19. What was sequenced was PBMCs or T cells enriched from blood (not recorded which). Recombination connected TRBV7-2 to TRBJ1-6, and TRBD1 matches 11 of the central bases. The DNA is TGTGCCAGCAGCTTAGCCGGGACAGGGGGATCACCCCTCCACTTT. Its coded protein is CASSLAGTGGSPLHF.